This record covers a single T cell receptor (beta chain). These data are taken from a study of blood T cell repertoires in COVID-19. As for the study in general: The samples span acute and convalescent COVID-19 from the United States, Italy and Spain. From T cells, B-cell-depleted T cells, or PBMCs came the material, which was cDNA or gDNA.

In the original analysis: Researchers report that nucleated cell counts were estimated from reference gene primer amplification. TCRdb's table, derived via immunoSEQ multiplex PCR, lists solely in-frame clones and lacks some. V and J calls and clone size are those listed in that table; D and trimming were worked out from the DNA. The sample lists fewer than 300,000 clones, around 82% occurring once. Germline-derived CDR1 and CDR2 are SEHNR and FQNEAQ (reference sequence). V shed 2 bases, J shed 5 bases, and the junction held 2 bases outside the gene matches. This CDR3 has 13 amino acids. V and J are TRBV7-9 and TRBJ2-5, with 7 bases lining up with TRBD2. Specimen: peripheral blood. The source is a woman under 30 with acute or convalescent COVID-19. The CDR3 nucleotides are TGTGCCAGCAGCTTAATGGGAGGGGAGACCCAGTACTTC. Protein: CASSLMGGETQYF.